A selection of T cell receptor beta chains follows, all from one sample in a study of shared clonotypes between healthy human individuals. Assay: immunoSEQ multiplex PCR; the TCRdb copy retains only in-frame clones and omits some. The sample contains over 2,000,000 clones, over 85% of which appear only once. The specimen was naive CD8+ T cells from PBMCs. The receptors stem from a man between 18 and 29 years old in good health. Some clones in this sample may be carry-over from other donors' samples. The CDR3 runs from the conserved cysteine through the conserved F or W. D genes are given only for firm matches. Clone size is not always given. Where it is, it says once, few, many or a class for expanded clones.

TGTGCCAGCACCCCCTCGTGGGGGGACATCAGCGAGCAGTACTTC	CASTPSWGDISEQYF	-	TRBV28	TRBJ2-7	-	15
TGCGCCAGCAGCCAACTTGCGGGGAGTGGGTACGAGCAGTACTTC	CASSQLAGSGYEQYF	-	TRBV4-1	TRBJ2-7	-	15
TGTGCCAGCAGTTTAGAGGGGATTGGCGGGAGAATCGTAGATGAGCAGTTCTTC	CASSLEGIGGRIVDEQFF	-	TRBV28	TRBJ2-1	TRBD2	18
TGTGCCAGCAGTGAAAGGGGCGCGAACACTGAAGCTTTCTTT	CASSERGANTEAFF	-	TRBV6-1	TRBJ1-1	-	14
TGTGCCAGCAGTGAAGTTATAGACAGCCATCTCTCTGGGGCCAACGTCCTGACTTTC	CASSEVIDSHLSGANVLTF	-	TRBV2	TRBJ2-6	-	19
TGTGCCAGCAGCCCTTCACCCGGGGTCTTAATTAAGGAGCAGTACTTC	CASSPSPGVLIKEQYF	-	TRBV9	TRBJ2-7	-	16
TGTGCCAGCAGCCAATTAGCGGGAGGGCTAGGGTGGACCGGGGAGCTGTTTTTT	CASSQLAGGLGWTGELFF	-	TRBV27	TRBJ2-2	TRBD2	18
TGTGCCAGTAGTATAGCGGCTAGCTCCTACAATGAGCAGTTCTTC	CASSIAASSYNEQFF	-	TRBV19	TRBJ2-1	-	15
TGTGCCAGCAGCGCGACAGCAGTCAACTATGGCTACACCTTC	CASSATAVNYGYTF	once	TRBV5-5	TRBJ1-2	-	14
TGTGCCAGCTGGGCCGGGGGCGAGCAGTACTTC	CASWAGGEQYF	-	TRBV27	TRBJ2-7	-	11
TGTGCCAGCTCGATCCAAGAGACCCAGTACTTC	CASSIQETQYF	once	TRBV18	TRBJ2-5	-	11
TGTGCCAGCAGCTTAGGGGGACTAAACACTGAAGCTTTCTTT	CASSLGGLNTEAFF	-	TRBV13	TRBJ1-1	-	14
TGTGCCACCAGCAGAGTTAGGACCTCCCTTGAGGATGAGCAGTTCTTC	CATSRVRTSLEDEQFF	once	TRBV15	TRBJ2-1	-	16
TGTGCCAGCAGCTTAGGACAGGGGGCGGGAACTGAAGCTTTCTTT	CASSLGQGAGTEAFF	-	TRBV7-3	TRBJ1-1	TRBD1	15
TGTGCCAGCCTAAGAAGGGTTTCCTACGAGCAGTACTTC	CASLRRVSYEQYF	-	TRBV13	TRBJ2-7	-	13
TGTGCCAGCAGTCCTGGGACACCATCCCACAATGAGCAGTTCTTC	CASSPGTPSHNEQFF	once	TRBV27	TRBJ2-1	-	15
TGTGCCAGCAGCTTCCTAGAGGACAGGGGTGCGCAGTACTTC	CASSFLEDRGAQYF	-	TRBV7-9	TRBJ2-7	TRBD1	14